The source of this T cell receptor (beta chain) is a study of spatial heterogeneity in lung cancer. Study-level background: Averaged across combinations, each unique TCR and UMI pairing appeared more than ten times in raw reads, which were uncorrected. Overall study findings and caveats: One measure, the expanded intratumoral alpha and beta TCR count, tracked tumor mutation counts.

A remark on this clonotype: Its antigen is currently unknown.

Via MiXCR, TCRdb re-called the 5' RACE reads, giving one row per CDR3 protein. The table lists some 10,000 distinct CDR3 sequences, around 6% of them singletons, with less than 8.5% in the top ten. This CDR3 contains 16 residues. Germline values: CDR1 ENHRY, CDR2 SYGVKD. The ends were cut back, 10 bases at V and 1 base at J, with 21 bases in the middle. Time point here: sample taken at primary tumor resection. Whole RNA, which was extracted from tumor, nontumor lung tissue or frozen PBMC, was sequenced without any cell sorting. The rearrangement uses TRBV10-3 and TRBJ2-3; D is tentatively TRBD1 or TRBD2 (5 bases each). This clonotype originated in a female donor with early-stage non-small cell lung cancer. The starting material was lung tumor tissue, obtained at surgery. This CDR3 reads CANSFGGRDGTDTQYF. The CDR3 coding sequence is TGTGCCAATTCCTTTGGGGGTCGCGACGGCACAGATACGCAGTATTTT.